This TCR beta chain is from a study of Ad26.COV2.S vaccination and SARS-CoV-2 variants. Indicated treatment: 19 received Ad26.COV2.S at low or high dose, single or two shots; 5 received placebo; per-sample allocation not given. Repertoires come from day 63 after the first vaccine or placebo injection. The method was immunoSEQ multiplex PCR; TCRdb's version includes in-frame clones alone and lacks a portion of them. The data show approximately 280,000 clones, about 90% seen once. The germline CDR1 and CDR2 sequences are LGHNA and YSLEER. The CDR3 extends over 16 amino acids. Deletions cut 0 bases from V and 4 bases from J, with 15 bases between.

The receptor was isolated from a person between 18 and 65 years old who received the Ad26.COV2.S COVID-19 vaccine or a placebo. The chain joins TRBV4-3 to TRBJ1-2, with D hard to call. The sequencing here drew on peripheral blood, taken in a trial of Ad26.COV2.S vaccine versus placebo. For the CDR3, the DNA is TGCGCCAGCAGCCAAGATAGCCCCGGAGGGATCTATGGCTACACCTTC. It is translated as CASSQDSPGGIYGYTF.